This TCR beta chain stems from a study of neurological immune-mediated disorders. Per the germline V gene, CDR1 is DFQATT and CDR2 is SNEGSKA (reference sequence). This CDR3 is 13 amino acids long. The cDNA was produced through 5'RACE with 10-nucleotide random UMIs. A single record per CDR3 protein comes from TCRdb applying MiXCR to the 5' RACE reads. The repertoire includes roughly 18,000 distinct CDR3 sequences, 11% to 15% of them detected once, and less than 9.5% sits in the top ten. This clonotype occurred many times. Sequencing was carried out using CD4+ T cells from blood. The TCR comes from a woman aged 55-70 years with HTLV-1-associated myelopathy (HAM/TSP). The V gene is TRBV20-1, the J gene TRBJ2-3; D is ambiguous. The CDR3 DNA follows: TGCAGCCTCCTCGTCTCTAGAGTAGATACGCAGTATTTT. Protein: CSLLVSRVDTQYF.